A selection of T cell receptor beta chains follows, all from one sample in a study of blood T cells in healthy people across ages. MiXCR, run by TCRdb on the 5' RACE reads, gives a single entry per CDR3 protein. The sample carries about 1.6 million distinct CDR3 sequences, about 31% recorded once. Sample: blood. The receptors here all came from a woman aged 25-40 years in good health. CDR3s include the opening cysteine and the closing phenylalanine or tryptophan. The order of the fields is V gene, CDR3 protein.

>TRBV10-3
CAISPDLGGRSTDTQYF
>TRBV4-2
CASSQDPEFGELFF
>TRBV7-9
CASSEGATNEKLFF
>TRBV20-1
CSASTDRGTYNEQFF
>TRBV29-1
CSVEEMKGTYGYTF
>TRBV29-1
CSVEMDLSSYNEQFF
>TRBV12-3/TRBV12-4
CASSLLAGGTDEQYF
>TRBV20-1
CSAKGLAGPSSYNEQFF
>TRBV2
CASNLNRETQYF
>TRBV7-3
CASAAQSSGNEQFF
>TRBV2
CASNGLAGAGELFF
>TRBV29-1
CSVEREGFEQFF
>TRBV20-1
CSARGVFHDWYEQYF
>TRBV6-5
CASSRGGRGYGYTF
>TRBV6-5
CASSYTSWGGETQYF
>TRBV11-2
CACSRDGRSGANVLTF
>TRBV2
CASSSRGAGELFF
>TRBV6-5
CASSYSMGDEQFF
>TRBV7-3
CASSLTSGRARTGELFF
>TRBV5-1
CASNRGTTTGELFF
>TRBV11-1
CASSSPTVDYGYTF
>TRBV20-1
CSASKRVAGGGRSYNEQFF
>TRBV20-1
CSARGRLAAYNEQFF
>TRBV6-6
CASRGPGFYGYTF
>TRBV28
CASSSLWTAYYGYTF
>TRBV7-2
CTSSWGRLGETQYF
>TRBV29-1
CSGRQLYLPHEQFF
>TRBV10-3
CAITPASNYGYTF
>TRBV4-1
CASSQEYVRTTLSDGYTF
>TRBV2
CASRSTVTSNEQYF
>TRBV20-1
CSARDHPEAFF
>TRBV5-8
CASSRALTGGYGYTF
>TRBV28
CASSLVASRHGNEQFF
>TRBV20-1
CSASGGGAFNEQFF
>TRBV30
CAWKHRGGYEQYF
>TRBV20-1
CSARLLAGVADTQYF
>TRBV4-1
CASSQDSGGKGTDTQYF
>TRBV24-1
CATREIPGLASSYNEQFF
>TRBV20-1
CSARGQGGSNYGYTF
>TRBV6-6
CASSYLGRQLEQYF
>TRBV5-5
CASSGDSPWGEKLFF
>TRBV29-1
CSVQGGRGAKNIQYF